This entry features one TCR beta chain sequence. Its target is unknown. The assay was immunoSEQ multiplex PCR, and TCRdb's table has in-frame clones only and misses some. Found here are some 120,000 clones, roughly 85% of them singletons; the top ten hold roughly 4%. CDR3 length equals 17 residues. J was trimmed by 2 bases and V by 5 bases; bases with no gene match: 12. Germline CDR1 reads SEHNR; CDR2 reads FQNEAQ (reference sequence). The sample comes from a study of T cell responses to AZD1222 COVID-19 vaccine. Findings and limits, study-wide: Donors skewed white British and female; clonal diversity was possibly underestimated. With dominance at 160-218 and 743-854, vaccine-associated CD4 TCRs spanned spike. Only a handful of individuals given AZD1222 were seropositive at baseline.

The J gene is TRBJ2-4, the V gene TRBV7-9; 7 bases are a match to TRBD1. The receptor was isolated from an adult in good health. The source material was peripheral blood, sampled on day 0 of MenACWY control vaccination. The CDR3 nucleotides read TGTGCCAGCAGCCCATCGACAGGGTCGAGGACCAAAAACATTCAGTACTTC. Its translation: CASSPSTGSRTKNIQYF.